The next 10 T cell receptor beta chains were all read from a single sample in a study of blood T cell repertoires in COVID-19. Sequencing was performed with immunoSEQ multiplex PCR; in TCRdb, only in-frame clones are kept and a portion is missing. The sample holds about 91,000 clones, roughly four fifths seen once. The material sequenced was peripheral blood. These receptors all stem from a man aged 45-65 years with active or convalescent COVID-19.

CDR3: CATSESGTGMTDTQYF. CDR3 bases: TGTGCCACCAGTGAATCCGGGACAGGGATGACAGATACGCAGTATTTT. The rearrangement uses TRBV24-1 and TRBJ2-3, with 9 nucleotides matching TRBD1. This CDR3 is built from 16 residues. The germline V gene has CDR1 KGHDR and CDR2 SFDVKD. V gave up 4 bases and J gave up 3 bases; unmatched junction bases: 7.

DNA for the CDR3: TGTGCCAGCAGTTCCTCCGGGACAGCCCGTACGCATACGCAGTATTTT. Protein: CASSSSGTARTHTQYF. The V gene is TRBV28, the J gene TRBJ2-3; 7 bases agree with TRBD1. CDR1 MDHEN and CDR2 SYDVKM come from the germline V gene. CDR3 length: 16 residues. V lost 4 bases to trimming and J lost 7 bases; unmatched junction nucleotides: 14.

CDR3 loop: CAWRLSGGSSYNSPLHF. The CDR3 DNA reads TGTGCCTGGAGACTTTCGGGGGGTAGCTCCTATAATTCACCCCTCCACTTT. This rearrangement joins TRBV30 to TRBJ1-6, with D perhaps TRBD1 (5 bases). Germline V lookup: CDR1 GTSNPN, CDR2 SVGIG (reference sequence). The CDR3 consists of 17 residues. Trimming left V 3 bases short and J 0 bases short, with 15 bases between. Supplemented by reference TRBV30 and TRBJ1-6, the full variable domain reads SQTIHQWPATLVQPVGSPLSLECTVEGTSNPNLYWYRQAAGRGLQLLFYSVGIGQISSEVPQNLSASRPQDRQFILSSKKLLLSDSGFYLCAWRLSGGSSYNSPLHFGNGTRLTVT.

The chain employs TRBV29-1 and TRBJ1-1; TRBD1 matches at 9 bases. The length of the CDR3 is 13 residues. CDR1 SQVTM and CDR2 ANQGSEA come from the germline V gene. Trimming removed 5 bases from V and 6 bases from J; junction bases left unmatched: 7. The DNA of the CDR3 is TGCAGCGTTTCCGGGACAGGGATCTCTGAAGCTTTCTTT. Translation gives CSVSGTGISEAFF.

This chain uses TRBV4-3 with TRBJ2-1; D may be TRBD1 (5 bases). The V and J ends lost 3 bases and 2 bases respectively, with 14 bases between them. The CDR3 runs 16 residues. The germline V gene has CDR1 LGHNA and CDR2 YSLEER. The DNA for the CDR3 is TGCGCCAGCAGCCAGAGACAGCTTACTCCCTACAATGAGCAGTTCTTC. Translated: CASSQRQLTPYNEQFF.

V is TRBV6-5 and J is TRBJ2-3; the match to TRBD1 covers 7 bases. From germline, CDR1 is MNHEY and CDR2 SVGAGI. The CDR3 totals 15 residues. V dropped 5 bases and J dropped 3; count of bases not matched to a gene: 8. The CDR3 reads CASSLRGWGTDTQYF. DNA for the CDR3: TGTGCCAGCAGTCTCAGGGGGTGGGGTACAGATACGCAGTATTTT.

This rearrangement joins TRBV10-2 to TRBJ1-1, with TRBD1 matching 8 bases. Germline values: CDR1 WSHSY, CDR2 SAAADI. The CDR3 covers 12 residues. The V and J ends lost 11 bases and 1 base, in that order; junction bases with no gene match: 3. The CDR3 region has the DNA TGCGCCGGTACAGGGGGGAACACTGAAGCTTTCTTT. Its translation is CAGTGGNTEAFF.

The V call is TRBV7-9, the J call TRBJ1-3, with 9 nucleotides matching TRBD1. This CDR3 region has 15 residues. Germline V gene sequence: CDR1 SEHNR, CDR2 FQNEAQ (reference sequence). With 5 bases clipped from V and 4 bases from J, the junction kept 6 bases outside the gene matches. For the CDR3, the DNA is TGTGCCAGCAGCAAACAGGGGGCATCGGGAAACACCATATATTTT. Amino acid sequence: CASSKQGASGNTIYF.

The table lists this clone with a few counts. The rearrangement joins TRBV10-2 to TRBJ2-2; 7 nucleotides line up with TRBD2. V was pared by 5 bases and J by 2 bases, with 2 bases of the junction left unmatched. The CDR3 is made up of 14 amino acids. From germline, CDR1 is WSHSY and CDR2 SAAADI. The CDR3 DNA follows: TGCGCCAGCAGTCGGGGGGTTAACACCGGGGAGCTGTTTTTT. Encoded protein: CASSRGVNTGELFF.

The chain combines TRBV7-2 with TRBJ2-5, with D uncertain. The CDR3 has 13 amino acids. V dropped 3 bases and J dropped 2 bases, with 7 bases sitting between them. CDR1 and CDR2 from the germline V gene are SGHTA and FQGNSA. DNA for the CDR3: TGTGCCAGCAGCTTCACCGGGCAAGAGACCCAGTACTTC. Amino acids: CASSFTGQETQYF.